What follows are 21 T cell receptor beta chains derived from one specimen sequenced in a study of control samples from healthy donors and cancer patients. Sequencing was performed with immunoSEQ multiplex PCR; in TCRdb, only in-frame clones are kept and a portion is missing. Among under 150,000 clones listed, about 94% were seen once. Input material: blood. The receptors derive from a young man in good health.

The V gene is TRBV6-2 or TRBV6-3, the J gene TRBJ2-3; TRBD2 is a possible D gene (5 bases). Germline V gene data show CDR1 as MNHEY and CDR2 as SVGEGT. V shed 7 bases and J shed 5 bases, with 31 bases lying between them. CDR3 length equals 19 residues. The CDR3 nucleotides read TGTGCCAGCAACCCCCACCCTCCATCCCCCCCCCGGAGGCAAGATACGCAGTATTTT. Translation gives CASNPHPPSPPRRQDTQYF.

The V and J genes are TRBV28 and TRBJ2-1, with 9 bases identical to TRBD2. The trim removed 5 bases at V and 5 bases at J, leaving 7 bases unmatched. Germline CDR1 MDHEN, CDR2 SYDVKM. The CDR3 totals 15 residues. CDR3 bases: TGTGCCAGCAGTCCAGGGGGACTAGCCAACAATGAGCAGTTCTTC. Protein: CASSPGGLANNEQFF.

This chain links TRBV9 with TRBJ1-1, with D possibly being TRBD1 (5 bases). V lost 1 base to trimming and J lost 4 bases, with 11 bases between them. CDR3 size: 14 residues. Germline assignment: CDR1 SGDLS and CDR2 YYNGEE. The CDR3 region has the DNA TGTGCCAGCAGCGTAAGGCCGGACACCACTGAAGCTTTCTTT. Protein product: CASSVRPDTTEAFF. The full variable domain, its missing parts supplied by reference TRBV9 and TRBJ1-1, is DSGVTQTPKHLITATGQRVTLRCSPRSGDLSVYWYQQSLDQGLQFLIQYYNGEERAKGNILERFSAQQFPDLHSELNLSSLELGDSALYFCASSVRPDTTEAFFGQGTRLTVV.

The CDR3 DNA sequence: TGTGCCAGCAGTCTCCTCCTAGGACTAGCTGATGAGCAGTTCTTC. This translates into CASSLLLGLADEQFF. The V call is TRBV27, the J call TRBJ2-1, with 8 nucleotides matching TRBD2. The CDR3 has 15 amino acids. The V segment lost 5 bases and the J segment 8 bases; nucleotides outside the gene matches: 11. Germline CDR1 reads MNHEY; CDR2 reads SMNVEV (reference sequence).

This sequence joins TRBV5-1 and TRBJ1-1; D gene ambiguous. From germline, CDR1 is SGHRS and CDR2 YFSETQ. The ends were cut back, 4 bases at V and 1 base at J, with 11 bases in the middle. This CDR3 contains 14 residues. The CDR3 here is CASSPSPPNTEAFF. The CDR3 region has the DNA TGCGCCAGCAGCCCCAGTCCACCGAACACTGAAGCTTTCTTT.

The chain uses TRBV4-3 and TRBJ2-1; D uncertain. V dropped 0 bases and J dropped 2 bases, with 5 bases sitting between them. The CDR3 loop spans 14 amino acids. Looked up from germline, CDR1 is LGHNA and CDR2 is YSLEER. In nucleotides, the CDR3 is TGCGCCAGCAGCCAAGATGGTCCCTACAATGAGCAGTTCTTC. Its translation is CASSQDGPYNEQFF.

The rearrangement uses TRBV14 and TRBJ1-4; TRBD1 is a possible D gene (5 bases). Deletions cut 4 bases from V and 8 bases from J, with 20 bases between. Germline CDR1 SGHDN, CDR2 FVKESK. The CDR3 totals 16 residues. The CDR3 reads CASSLGTDVRLEKLFF. The CDR3 bases are TGTGCCAGCAGCCTCGGGACTGACGTTCGGTTGGAAAAACTGTTTTTT. The full variable domain, with the rest looked up from reference TRBV14 and TRBJ1-4, is EAGVTQFPSHSVIEKGQTVTLRCDPISGHDNLYWYRRVMGKEIKFLLHFVKESKQDESGMPNNRFLAERTGGTYSTLKVQPAELEDSGVYFCASSLGTDVRLEKLFFGSGTQLSVL.

The gene calls are TRBV2 and TRBJ2-7, with TRBD1 identical over 8 bases. The CDR3 is 15 residues long. The germline V gene encodes CDR1 SNHLY and CDR2 FYNNEI. V dropped 5 bases and J dropped 3; count of bases not matched to a gene: 9. CDR3 coding DNA: TGTGCCAGCAGTACAGGGGGGTGGGGGCGCTACGAGCAGTACTTC. It encodes CASSTGGWGRYEQYF.

Only one count was recorded for this clone. This sequence joins TRBV9 and TRBJ1-5; TRBD1 aligns across 7 bases. Trimming at V came to 3 bases and at J to 1 base, leaving 4 bases not matched to a gene. The length of the CDR3 is 15 residues. From germline, CDR1 is SGDLS and CDR2 YYNGEE. The chain's CDR3 is CASSAGGGSNQPQHF. The CDR3, as DNA: TGTGCCAGCAGCGCAGGGGGTGGGAGCAATCAGCCCCAGCATTTT.

The chain couples TRBV6-5 to TRBJ2-7; D might be TRBD2 (6 bases). The V and J ends lost 5 bases and 1 base respectively, with 12 bases between them. CDR3 length equals 14 residues. Looked up from germline, CDR1 is MNHEY and CDR2 is SVGAGI. CDR3 amino acids: CASSTGTGSYEQYF. DNA of the CDR3: TGTGCCAGCAGTACTGGGACTGGATCCTACGAGCAGTACTTC.

The chain uses TRBV5-4 and TRBJ1-3, with TRBD1 as a possible D gene (6 bases). Trimming cost V 4 bases and J 0 bases, with 14 bases left between them. The CDR3 extends over 16 amino acids. Germline CDR1 and CDR2: SGHNT and YYREEE (reference sequence). CDR3 bases: TGTGCCAGCAGCGGGGGGGACATCGGCTCTGGAAACACCATATATTTT. This encodes CASSGGDIGSGNTIYF.

The chain recombines TRBV13 with TRBJ1-1; 8 positions match TRBD1. The length of the CDR3 is 14 residues. The germline V gene has CDR1 PRHDT and CDR2 FYEKMQ (reference sequence). The V segment lost 5 bases and the J segment 5 bases; nucleotides outside the gene matches: 7. DNA of the CDR3: TGTGCCAGCAGCACGAAGACAGGGGAAACTGAAGCTTTCTTT. Translation: CASSTKTGETEAFF.

The chain recombines TRBV15 with TRBJ2-7; 8 bases agree with TRBD2. V shed 3 bases and J 7 bases; nucleotides not matched to a gene: 8. The CDR3 totals 14 residues. Germline CDR1 reads LNHNV; CDR2 reads YYDKDF (reference sequence). CDR3 DNA sequence: TGTGCCACCAGCAGTAATAGTCCGGGAGGGGAGCAGTACTTC. It encodes CATSSNSPGGEQYF. Complete variable domain (other parts from reference TRBV15 and TRBJ2-7): DAMVIQNPRYQVTQFGKPVTLSCSQTLNHNVMYWYQQKSSQAPKLLFHYYDKDFNNEADTPDNFQSRRPNTSFCFLDIRSPGLGDTAMYLCATSSNSPGGEQYFGPGTRLTVT.

V gene TRBV19 combines with J gene TRBJ1-2; D might be TRBD1 (5 bases). Germline V lookup: CDR1 LNHDA, CDR2 SQIVND (reference sequence). The CDR3 spans 13 residues. V lost 6 bases, J lost 8 bases, and 16 bases lay in between. DNA of the CDR3: TGTGCCAGTAGAAACACAGGTGCGCAGGGCTACACCTTC. Its protein is CASRNTGAQGYTF.

This chain joins TRBV6-6 and TRBJ1-5; D may be TRBD1 (5 bases). V was trimmed by 7 bases and J by 0 bases, leaving 13 bases between them. There are 15 residues in the CDR3. Germline CDR1 and CDR2: MNHNY and SVGAGI (reference sequence). CDR3: CASTPQGNSNQPQHF. In DNA form, the CDR3 reads TGTGCCAGCACGCCCCAGGGAAATAGCAATCAGCCCCAGCATTTT.

The chain uses TRBV4-3 and TRBJ1-2; 8 nucleotides line up with TRBD1. Trimming cost V 0 bases and J 4 bases; bases outside gene matches: 13. The CDR3 sequence is 18 residues long. Per germline, CDR1 LGHNA and CDR2 YSLEER. The CDR3 protein is CASSQDRQGPQMSYGYTF. CDR3 DNA sequence: TGCGCCAGCAGCCAAGATCGACAGGGGCCGCAGATGAGCTATGGCTACACCTTC.

The chain couples TRBV18 to TRBJ1-5, with D unresolved. V was clipped by 5 bases and J by 7 bases, with 15 bases between them. Germline V gene lookup returns CDR1 KGHSH and CDR2 LQKENI. The CDR3 length is 14 residues. CDR3 region: CASSFDLVGQPQHF. DNA of the CDR3: TGTGCCAGCTCATTCGACCTGGTGGGCCAGCCCCAGCATTTT.

J is TRBJ2-1 and V is TRBV4-3, with D perhaps matching TRBD2 (7 bases). The V gene lost 0 bases and the J gene lost 6 bases, with 15 bases spanning the gap. CDR1 is LGHNA, CDR2 YSLEER, per germline. This CDR3 region has 16 residues. The CDR3 nucleotides are TGCGCCAGCAGCCAAGATGGTCGGGGGGCCCCCAATGAGCAGTTCTTC. It translates to CASSQDGRGAPNEQFF.

The chain links TRBV27 to TRBJ2-7; TRBD1 matches at 7 bases. The V segment lost 5 bases and the J segment 3 bases; nucleotides outside the gene matches: 4. From germline, CDR1 is MNHEY and CDR2 SMNVEV (reference sequence). This CDR3 has 13 amino acids. The CDR3 sequence: CASSRQGFYEQYF. CDR3 bases: TGTGCCAGCAGTAGACAGGGTTTCTACGAGCAGTACTTC.

J is TRBJ2-5 and V is TRBV5-5; TRBD1 matches 7 bases. From germline, CDR1 is SGHKS and CDR2 YYEKEE (reference sequence). With V trimmed by 0 bases and J by 5 bases, 13 bases remained unmatched. The CDR3 contains 17 residues. CDR3 in amino acids: CASSLGHSGGSWETQYF. CDR3 nucleotides: TGTGCCAGCAGCTTGGGGCATTCAGGGGGATCTTGGGAGACCCAGTACTTC.

The J gene is TRBJ2-3, the V gene TRBV28; maybe TRBD2 (6 bases). The ends were cut back, 5 bases at V and 4 bases at J, with 31 bases in the middle. CDR1 MDHEN and CDR2 SYDVKM come from the germline V gene. This CDR3 has 20 residues. The CDR3 region is CASSHLGSIDGGPPPDTQYF. The DNA of the CDR3 is TGTGCCAGCAGTCATCTGGGCAGCATCGACGGGGGTCCTCCCCCAGATACGCAGTATTTT.